The 27 T cell receptor beta chains in this list originate from one sample, sequenced in a study of T cell responses to AZD1222 COVID-19 vaccine. The table came from immunoSEQ multiplex PCR; TCRdb's copy has only in-frame clones and leaves some out. The sample carries some 190,000 clones, 85% to 90% recorded once. The sample in question was peripheral blood, obtained on day 0 of AZD1222 vaccination. The receptors derive from an adult in good health.

In the case of this clone: The identical CDR3 is also encoded by other nucleotide sequences in the sample. The J gene is TRBJ2-7, the V gene TRBV5-1, with 7 bases that match TRBD1. The CDR3 is 14 amino acids. CDR1 and CDR2 (germline): SGHRS, YFSETQ. After removal of 0 bases from V and 2 bases from J, the junction contained 2 bases not matched to a gene. CDR3 nucleotide sequence: TGCGCCAGCAGCTTGGCCCAGGGGGCCTACGAGCAGTACTTC. Its translation is CASSLAQGAYEQYF.

The V call is TRBV27, the J call TRBJ2-7, with TRBD1 matching over 7 bases. V lost 1 base and J lost 2; bases outside the gene matches: 5. The germline V gene encodes CDR1 MNHEY and CDR2 SMNVEV (reference sequence). The CDR3 is made up of 15 amino acids. CDR3 amino acids: CASSLFPGGTYEQYF. CDR3 sequence (DNA): TGTGCCAGCAGTTTATTCCCAGGGGGAACCTACGAGCAGTACTTC.

This clone was seen a single time. V gene TRBV11-1 combines with J gene TRBJ2-2; D call uncertain. The CDR3 contains 12 residues. Deletions cut 5 bases from V and 2 bases from J, with 3 bases between. CDR1 and CDR2 from the germline V gene are SGHAT and FQDESV (reference sequence). DNA for the CDR3: TGTGCCAGCAGCCAAAACACCGGGGAGCTGTTTTTT. Its translation: CASSQNTGELFF.

The J gene is TRBJ2-3, the V gene TRBV5-1; no firm D call. There are 13 residues in the CDR3. Germline CDR1 SGHRS, CDR2 YFSETQ. Deletions cut 0 bases from V and 6 bases from J, with 8 bases between. The CDR3 DNA is TGCGCCAGCAGCTTGGACAGCCTTGATACGCAGTATTTT. Residues: CASSLDSLDTQYF.

This clone was counted only a few times. The chain recombines TRBV6-2 or TRBV6-3 with TRBJ1-1, with D unresolved. The germline V gene has CDR1 MNHEY and CDR2 SVGEGT. The ends were cut back, 5 bases at V and 1 base at J, with 5 bases in the middle. This CDR3 region has 12 residues. DNA of the CDR3: TGTGCCAGCAGTGTACAGAACACTGAAGCTTTCTTT. Amino acids: CASSVQNTEAFF.

The chain recombines TRBV6-5 with TRBJ1-3; D is unclear. Trimming pared 5 bases from V and 0 bases from J, leaving 11 bases between. Germline CDR1 reads MNHEY; CDR2 reads SVGAGI. CDR3 length: 15 amino acids. The CDR3 coding sequence is TGTGCCAGCAGTAGACTTTGGAGCTCTGGAAACACCATATATTTT. This translates into CASSRLWSSGNTIYF.

V is TRBV7-9 and J is TRBJ1-4; the match to TRBD1 covers 8 bases. The CDR3 covers 17 residues. With 5 bases clipped from V and 7 bases from J, the junction kept 15 bases outside the gene matches. Per germline, CDR1 SEHNR and CDR2 FQNEAQ (reference sequence). CDR3 sequence: CASSPMGRGRFGEKLFF. The DNA for the CDR3 is TGTGCCAGCAGCCCAATGGGCAGGGGGCGTTTTGGTGAAAAACTGTTTTTT.

The rearrangement links TRBV5-4 to TRBJ2-2, with D tentatively TRBD1 (6 bases). The V and J ends lost 5 bases and 3 bases respectively, with 11 bases between them. In germline, CDR1 is SGHNT, CDR2 YYREEE (reference sequence). CDR3 length equals 14 residues. CDR3 region: CASSHRDHTGELFF. The CDR3 DNA follows: TGTGCCAGCAGTCACAGGGATCACACCGGGGAGCTGTTTTTT.

The CDR3, as DNA: TGTGCCATCACTGGGGTAGCCGCCACCGGGGAGCTGTTTTTT. Translated, it gives CAITGVAATGELFF. V and J are TRBV10-3 and TRBJ2-2; no firm D call. The CDR3 loop spans 14 amino acids. The germline CDR1 and CDR2 sequences are ENHRY and SYGVKD. The V end lost 7 bases, the J end lost 4 bases, and 13 bases lay between the germline ends.

CDR3 nucleotide sequence: TGTGCCAGCAGCTTAGTCCCTGGGGGAACTGAAGCTTTCTTT. Encoded protein: CASSLVPGGTEAFF. The chain links TRBV7-3 to TRBJ1-1, with a possible D match to TRBD1 (5 bases). Germline V gives CDR1 SGHTA, CDR2 FQGTGA. CDR3 size: 14 residues. Trimming stripped 2 bases from V and 5 bases from J, with 12 bases between.

The V gene is TRBV4-1, the J gene TRBJ1-5, with unresolved D. Germline lookup yields CDR1 MGHRA and CDR2 YSYEKL. The length of the CDR3 is 16 residues. V was clipped by 2 bases and J by 5 bases, with 16 bases between them. The CDR3, as DNA: TGCGCCAGCAGCCAAAACTTGGAGTCGGGGTATCAGCCCCAGCATTTT. Its protein product is CASSQNLESGYQPQHF.

V is TRBV7-8 and J is TRBJ1-2, with TRBD1 identical over 7 bases. CDR3 length: 16 residues. Per germline, CDR1 SGHVS and CDR2 FQNEAQ. The trim removed 5 bases at V and 1 base at J, leaving 10 bases unmatched. Written as DNA, the CDR3 is TGTGCCAGCAGCCCCTTACCGGGACAGCTTAACTATGGCTACACCTTC. Its protein is CASSPLPGQLNYGYTF.

The V call is TRBV9, the J call TRBJ2-1, with 7 bases fitting TRBD1. Germline CDR1 reads SGDLS; CDR2 reads YYNGEE. The trim removed 5 bases at V and 9 bases at J, leaving 11 bases unmatched. This CDR3 is built from 14 residues. The CDR3 bases are TGTGCCAGCAGTACAGGGGCGGGTACCGGTGAGCAGTTCTTC. Protein: CASSTGAGTGEQFF.

This clone was seen more than once but under ten times. V and J are TRBV19 and TRBJ2-1, with 8 bases identical to TRBD2. Germline V lookup: CDR1 LNHDA, CDR2 SQIVND (reference sequence). The CDR3 has 14 residues. J lost 5 bases, V lost 4 bases, and 4 bases had no gene match. DNA for the CDR3: TGTGCCAGTAGTACGGGGGGGGAAAACAATGAGCAGTTCTTC. Its protein is CASSTGGENNEQFF.

The rearrangement links TRBV7-2 to TRBJ2-5, with 11 bases fitting TRBD2. V was pared by 4 bases and J by 5 bases, with 12 bases of the junction left unmatched. Looked up from germline, CDR1 is SGHTA and CDR2 is FQGNSA. The CDR3 is 17 residues long. Here the CDR3 reads CASSWPISGGARETQYF. As DNA, the CDR3 is TGTGCCAGCAGCTGGCCTATTAGCGGGGGGGCCCGGGAGACCCAGTACTTC.

The rearrangement links TRBV9 to TRBJ2-3; 8 bases align to TRBD2. This CDR3 has 15 residues. In germline, CDR1 is SGDLS, CDR2 YYNGEE. Trimming cost V 3 bases and J 2 bases; bases outside gene matches: 5. The CDR3 region is CASSARGEYTDTQYF. The CDR3 DNA is TGTGCCAGCAGCGCGCGGGGGGAATACACAGATACGCAGTATTTT.

V and J are TRBV12-5 and TRBJ2-2; 9 bases map to TRBD2. The germline gives CDR1 LGHNT, CDR2 FRNRAP. V lost 4 bases to trimming and J lost 5 bases; unmatched junction nucleotides: 14. The CDR3 extends over 18 amino acids. In DNA, the CDR3 is TGTGCTAGTGGTTCCCAGAGCGTGCGGGGGGGAGTTACCGGGGAGCTGTTTTTT. Translating gives CASGSQSVRGGVTGELFF.

The V gene is TRBV19, the J gene TRBJ1-1; 9 nucleotides match TRBD1. CDR1 is LNHDA and CDR2 is SQIVND in the germline V gene (reference sequence). This CDR3 region has 17 residues. V lost 5 bases to trimming and J lost 4 bases; unmatched junction nucleotides: 14. CDR3 nucleotide sequence: TGTGCCAGTAGTTCCGCCGGGACAGGGTTTGTGTCCACTGAAGCTTTCTTT. Its protein is CASSSAGTGFVSTEAFF.

This chain connects TRBV5-4 to TRBJ1-1; tentative D call: TRBD1 (6 bases). Germline CDR1 reads SGHNT; CDR2 reads YYREEE (reference sequence). Trimming pared 4 bases from V and 7 bases from J, leaving 23 bases between. The CDR3 is made up of 16 amino acids. The CDR3 loop reads CASSPRGGLSGIEAFF. The CDR3 DNA sequence: TGTGCCAGCAGCCCCCGAGGGGGACTGTCGGGGATTGAAGCTTTCTTT.

The rearrangement links TRBV21-1 to TRBJ1-6. TRBV21-1 represents a pseudogene. The CDR3 sequence is 20 residues long. The CDR3 DNA sequence: TGTGCCAGCATCCTTATTACGGAGGACGGGGGGCCAAAATATAATTCACCCCTCCACTTT. Its translation is CASILITEDGGPKYNSPLHF.

The chain links TRBV19 to TRBJ2-3; D possibly corresponds to TRBD2 (6 bases). The ends were cut back, 10 bases at V and 1 base at J, with 12 bases in the middle. CDR1 LNHDA and CDR2 SQIVND come from the germline V gene (reference sequence). The CDR3 consists of 13 residues. The CDR3, as DNA: TGTGCCACAAGGGGACTCGGCACAGATACGCAGTATTTT. Its translation: CATRGLGTDTQYF.

The chain employs TRBV2 and TRBJ2-7, with 8 bases fitting TRBD1. The junction had 11 bases not matched to a gene; V was cut back by 3 bases and J by 10 bases. Germline CDR1 and CDR2: SNHLY and FYNNEI. CDR3 length equals 14 residues. This chain's CDR3 is CASSDGQGASEQYF. DNA of the CDR3: TGTGCCAGCAGTGATGGTCAGGGGGCGTCTGAACAGTACTTC.

The gene calls are TRBV4-1 and TRBJ1-2, with D possibly matching TRBD1 (6 bases). The germline V gene has CDR1 MGHRA and CDR2 YSYEKL. This CDR3 region has 18 residues. Between the trimmed V and J ends, which lost 1 base and 2 bases, there was a span of 20 bases. The CDR3 loop is CASSQGRAQGGRNYGYTF. The CDR3 nucleotides are TGCGCCAGCAGCCAAGGGAGGGCCCAAGGGGGGCGCAACTATGGCTACACCTTC.

The chain joins TRBV25-1 to TRBJ2-7; 8 nucleotides match TRBD1. Germline values: CDR1 MGHDK, CDR2 SYGVNS. There are 13 residues in the CDR3. V gave up 5 bases and J gave up 3 bases; unmatched junction bases: 3. The CDR3 nucleotides read TGTGCCAGCAGTCCCGGACAGGGCTACGAGCAGTACTTC. This sequence encodes CASSPGQGYEQYF.

The chain joins TRBV4-1 to TRBJ1-2; no firm D call. The V gene's germline CDR1 is MGHRA and CDR2 YSYEKL. The CDR3 runs 15 residues. V lost 8 bases, J lost 5 bases, and 21 bases lay in between. CDR3 in amino acids: CASGQSTTVPYGYTF. In nucleotides, the CDR3 is TGCGCCAGCGGGCAGTCCACGACTGTCCCATATGGCTACACCTTC.

The rearrangement uses TRBV5-1 and TRBJ1-2, with 7 positions matching TRBD1. V lost 4 bases, J lost 1 base, and 7 bases stayed unmatched. The V gene's germline CDR1 is SGHRS and CDR2 YFSETQ. The CDR3 contains 15 residues. This CDR3 is CASSLGTVLNYGYTF. The CDR3 coding sequence is TGCGCCAGCAGCCTGGGGACAGTTCTTAACTATGGCTACACCTTC.

The V and J genes are TRBV6-2 or TRBV6-3 and TRBJ2-3; 8 bases align to TRBD2. Germline V CDR1 and CDR2: MNHEY, SVGEGT. CDR3 length: 14 residues. Losses at the gene ends were 5 bases for V and 7 bases for J; bases not matched to a gene: 8. CDR3 bases: TGTGCCAGCAGTAGGACTAGCAGGGCAAATACGCAGTATTTT. It codes for CASSRTSRANTQYF.